One and the same sample provided the 30 T cell receptor beta chains below, sequenced in a study of blood T cell repertoires in COVID-19. Generated by immunoSEQ multiplex PCR, the TCRdb table keeps only in-frame clones and is missing some. This repertoire shows about 250,000 clones, roughly 83% found once; its top ten account for 5.5% to 6.5%. What was sequenced was peripheral blood. These TCRs come from a woman of 80 years or more with COVID-19, enrolled during active disease.

The J gene is TRBJ1-1, the V gene TRBV28; D remains ambiguous. V lost 3 bases to trimming and J lost 6 bases, with 11 bases between them. Per the germline V gene, CDR1 is MDHEN and CDR2 is SYDVKM. CDR3 length: 13 residues. CDR3: CASSLGRKAEAFF. The CDR3 region has the DNA TGTGCCAGCAGTTTGGGCAGAAAGGCTGAAGCTTTCTTT.

V usage is TRBV7-3 and J usage is TRBJ2-1; D remains unclear. V lost 3 bases to trimming and J lost 0 bases, with 9 bases between them. CDR3 length equals 15 residues. From germline, CDR1 is SGHTA and CDR2 FQGTGA. CDR3 DNA: TGTGCCAGCAGCTTCGATACGAGCTCCTACAATGAGCAGTTCTTC. It is translated as CASSFDTSSYNEQFF.

This chain links TRBV6-6 with TRBJ1-6; D possibly corresponds to TRBD1 (5 bases). This CDR3 contains 14 residues. Trimming shortened V by 7 bases and J by 5 bases, and 12 bases separated the two germline ends. Per germline, CDR1 MNHNY and CDR2 SVGAGI (reference sequence). CDR3 in amino acids: CASTRVGNNSPLHF. CDR3 in DNA: TGTGCCAGCACCAGGGTGGGGAATAATTCACCCCTCCACTTT.

V and J are TRBV27 and TRBJ1-2; TRBD1 matches 9 bases. This CDR3 contains 17 residues. V lost 5 bases and J lost 0; bases outside the gene matches: 10. Germline-derived CDR1 and CDR2 are MNHEY and SMNVEV (reference sequence). For the CDR3, the DNA is TGTGCCAGCAGTGAGACAGGGGGAACGTGGGCTAACTATGGCTACACCTTC. Protein: CASSETGGTWANYGYTF.

The chain joins TRBV28 to TRBJ1-2; 7 nucleotides align to TRBD1. This CDR3 comprises 13 residues. CDR1 MDHEN and CDR2 SYDVKM come from the germline V gene. V dropped 6 bases and J dropped 4; count of bases not matched to a gene: 5. The CDR3 DNA reads TGTGCCAGCAGGACAGGGATCTCCTATGGCTACACCTTC. This encodes CASRTGISYGYTF.

V gene TRBV3-1 (or the pseudogene TRBV3-2) combines with J gene TRBJ2-1, with D hard to call. Germline V gives CDR1 LGHDT, CDR2 YNNKEL (reference sequence). Trimming took off 1 base at V and 9 bases at J, with 7 bases between the two ends. The CDR3 has 12 amino acids. The CDR3 nucleotides are TGTGCCAGCAGCCAAGCTGTCGGTGAGCAGTTCTTC. This sequence encodes CASSQAVGEQFF.

The table lists this clone with a count of one. The chain employs TRBV27 and TRBJ2-7; perhaps TRBD1 as D (5 bases). This CDR3 has 14 amino acids. Germline CDR1 is MNHEY and CDR2 is SMNVEV (reference sequence). Trimming stripped 3 bases from V and 2 bases from J, with 11 bases between. The CDR3 region has the DNA TGTGCCAGCAGTTTCGACAGTGTGCCCTACGAGCAGTACTTC. Protein product: CASSFDSVPYEQYF.

This chain joins TRBV27 and TRBJ1-6; D gene unclear. Germline V gene lookup returns CDR1 MNHEY and CDR2 SMNVEV (reference sequence). The length of the CDR3 is 14 residues. Trimming took off 8 bases at V and 5 bases at J, with 13 bases between the two ends. In DNA, the CDR3 is TGTGCCAGCCAGGCGTGGCGCGATAATTCACCCCTCCACTTT. It yields the protein CASQAWRDNSPLHF.

The chain links TRBV19 to TRBJ1-1, with D perhaps matching TRBD1 (5 bases). This CDR3 spans 15 amino acids. The V gene lost 4 bases and the J gene lost 7 bases, with 19 bases spanning the gap. Germline lookup yields CDR1 LNHDA and CDR2 SQIVND (reference sequence). The CDR3 spells CASSTGQDGTYEAFF. In DNA, the CDR3 is TGTGCCAGTAGTACAGGGCAGGACGGAACTTATGAAGCTTTCTTT.

This clone turned up a few times. The genes are TRBV18 and TRBJ2-5, with 8 bases aligning to TRBD2. The CDR3 consists of 15 residues. Germline lookup yields CDR1 KGHSH and CDR2 LQKENI. V shed 2 bases, J shed 8 bases, and the junction held 10 bases outside the gene matches. The CDR3 DNA reads TGTGCCAGCTCACCAAGCGGGGGAGACCTAGCCACCCAGTACTTC. Amino acid sequence: CASSPSGGDLATQYF.

This clone has a handful of counts. Distinct nucleotide sequences in the sample also encode this CDR3. The gene calls are TRBV5-1 and TRBJ1-2; weak D call: TRBD1 (6 bases). The CDR3 consists of 13 residues. Per the germline V gene, CDR1 is SGHRS and CDR2 is YFSETQ. V lost 0 bases and J lost 6, with 9 bases in between. The CDR3 here is CASSLAGVDGYTF. Here the CDR3 DNA reads TGCGCCAGCAGCTTGGCAGGGGTAGATGGCTACACCTTC.

This clone was counted only a few times. This chain connects TRBV25-1 to TRBJ2-7; tentatively, D is TRBD2 (5 bases). Trimming cost V 7 bases and J 7 bases, with 11 bases left between them. Germline lookup yields CDR1 MGHDK and CDR2 SYGVNS. The CDR3 is 11 residues long. CDR3 sequence reads: CASKDWREQYF. In DNA form, the CDR3 reads TGTGCCAGCAAGGACTGGAGGGAGCAGTACTTC.

The chain has TRBV2 and TRBJ2-1; 12 nucleotides match TRBD1. Germline V gene sequence: CDR1 SNHLY, CDR2 FYNNEI. The junction had 4 bases not matched to a gene; V was cut back by 6 bases and J by 4 bases. This CDR3 has 15 residues. The CDR3: CASRMGQGAYNEQFF. In nucleotides, the CDR3 is TGTGCCAGCAGGATGGGACAGGGGGCATACAATGAGCAGTTCTTC.

This clone was detected a few times. The chain carries TRBV11-2 and TRBJ1-2; tentatively, D is TRBD1 (6 bases). Germline values: CDR1 SGHAT, CDR2 FQNNGV. V was shortened by 3 bases and J by 0 bases, with 11 bases between the two germline ends. The CDR3 has 15 residues. CDR3 nucleotide sequence: TGTGCCAGCAGCTTGGGAGGGGGATCTAACTATGGCTACACCTTC. Its translation: CASSLGGGSNYGYTF. The full variable domain, with the rest looked up from reference TRBV11-2 and TRBJ1-2, is EAGVAQSPRYKIIEKRQSVAFWCNPISGHATLYWYQQILGQGPKLLIQFQNNGVVDDSQLPKDRFSAERLKGVDSTLKIQPAKLEDSAVYLCASSLGGGSNYGYTFGSGTRLTVV.

V gene TRBV7-2 combines with J gene TRBJ2-3; D not resolved. From germline, CDR1 is SGHTA and CDR2 FQGNSA. This CDR3 has 14 residues. Between the trimmed V and J ends, which lost 2 bases and 0 bases, there was a span of 6 bases. CDR3 coding DNA: TGTGCCAGCAGCTTACTCGGTAGCACAGATACGCAGTATTTT. As protein: CASSLLGSTDTQYF.

The count of this clone is one. This chain joins TRBV6-5 and TRBJ2-3, with D maybe TRBD2 (5 bases). Deletions cut 5 bases from V and 0 bases from J, with 9 bases between. Germline CDR1 is MNHEY and CDR2 is SVGAGI. CDR3 length: 14 residues. This CDR3 is CASSRGPSTDTQYF. CDR3 DNA: TGTGCCAGCAGTCGAGGGCCTAGCACAGATACGCAGTATTTT.

The chain has TRBV24-1 and TRBJ2-1; TRBD1 matches 8 bases. The trim removed 4 bases at V and 4 bases at J, leaving 5 bases unmatched. The V gene's germline CDR1 is KGHDR and CDR2 SFDVKD. The CDR3 is made up of 15 amino acids. CDR3 protein: CATSDPGQGYNEQFF. The CDR3 coding sequence is TGTGCCACCAGTGACCCTGGACAGGGTTACAATGAGCAGTTCTTC.

The count of this clone is one. The chain combines TRBV6-5 with TRBJ1-2; a possible D gene is TRBD1 (6 bases). The CDR3 has 12 residues. Trimming took off 5 bases at V and 8 bases at J, with 12 bases between the two ends. The germline gives CDR1 MNHEY, CDR2 SVGAGI. The CDR3: CASSTYRDGYTF. The CDR3 DNA sequence: TGTGCCAGCAGTACGTACAGGGACGGCTACACCTTC.

The V call is TRBV27, the J call TRBJ2-7, with D maybe TRBD1 (5 bases). Germline V gene lookup returns CDR1 MNHEY and CDR2 SMNVEV (reference sequence). Trimming removed 4 bases from V and 0 bases from J, with 22 bases in between. The CDR3 length is 18 residues. The CDR3 here is CASSSGGRDHQGSYEQYF. In DNA, the CDR3 is TGTGCCAGCAGTTCTGGTGGCAGGGATCACCAGGGCTCCTACGAGCAGTACTTC.

This chain uses TRBV5-1 with TRBJ1-6; 9 nucleotides align to TRBD1. With V trimmed by 4 bases and J by 8 bases, 7 bases remained unmatched. Per germline, CDR1 SGHRS and CDR2 YFSETQ. The CDR3 is made up of 15 amino acids. The CDR3 loop reads CASSLPGQGDSPLHF. CDR3 nucleotide sequence: TGCGCCAGCAGCCTCCCGGGACAGGGAGATTCACCCCTCCACTTT.

This clone appeared a few times. J is TRBJ1-1 and V is TRBV30, with a weak D call TRBD1 (6 bases). Trimming left V 5 bases short and J 3 bases short, with 13 bases between. CDR3 length: 13 amino acids. Germline V gene data show CDR1 as GTSNPN and CDR2 as SVGIG (reference sequence). The CDR3 DNA reads TGTGCCTGGGGAAGGGGGTCGGACACTGAAGCTTTCTTT. It encodes CAWGRGSDTEAFF.

The genes are TRBV7-3 and TRBJ2-1; D might be TRBD1 (5 bases). V was clipped by 2 bases and J by 3 bases, with 5 bases between them. From germline, CDR1 is SGHTA and CDR2 FQGTGA. This CDR3 has 13 amino acids. CDR3 protein: CASSLQGYNEQFF. The CDR3 DNA is TGTGCCAGCAGCTTACAGGGCTACAATGAGCAGTTCTTC.

CDR3 DNA sequence: TGTGCCAGTAGTATGATACAGGGGACCCTGAACACTGAAGCTTTCTTT. It is translated as CASSMIQGTLNTEAFF. The V gene is TRBV19, the J gene TRBJ1-1; TRBD1 aligns across 7 bases. With 3 bases clipped from V and 0 bases from J, the junction kept 7 bases outside the gene matches. The CDR3 runs to 16 residues. CDR1 LNHDA and CDR2 SQIVND come from the germline V gene (reference sequence).

The V call is TRBV15, the J call TRBJ1-2; D unclear. This CDR3 has 13 residues. The germline CDR1 and CDR2 sequences are LNHNV and YYDKDF (reference sequence). V lost 1 base and J 8 bases, leaving 11 bases between the germline ends. The CDR3 here is CATSRGGREGYTF. The CDR3, as DNA: TGTGCCACCAGCAGAGGGGGTCGGGAAGGCTACACCTTC. Complete variable domain (other parts from reference TRBV15 and TRBJ1-2): DAMVIQNPRYQVTQFGKPVTLSCSQTLNHNVMYWYQQKSSQAPKLLFHYYDKDFNNEADTPDNFQSRRPNTSFCFLDIRSPGLGDTAMYLCATSRGGREGYTFGSGTRLTVV.

This clone was recorded a few times. The chain has TRBV28 and TRBJ2-2; the D gene is possibly TRBD1 (6 bases). The CDR3 extends over 11 amino acids. CDR1 is MDHEN, CDR2 SYDVKM, per germline. The V end lost 8 bases, the J end lost 5 bases, and 6 bases lay between the germline ends. CDR3: CASQGTGELFF. DNA of the CDR3: TGTGCCAGCCAGGGGACCGGGGAGCTGTTTTTT. The variable domain in full, with the rest retrieved from reference TRBV28 and TRBJ2-2, is DVKVTQSSRYLVKRTGEKVFLECVQDMDHENMFWYRQDPGLGLRLIYFSYDVKMKEKGDIPEGYSVSREKKERFSLILESASTNQTSMYLCASQGTGELFFGEGSRLTVL.

The chain uses TRBV10-3 and TRBJ1-1; 7 nucleotides align to TRBD1. This CDR3 has 12 amino acids. Germline V gene data show CDR1 as ENHRY and CDR2 as SYGVKD. V dropped 7 bases and J dropped 5; count of bases not matched to a gene: 4. CDR3 amino acids: CAIKQGGTEAFF. DNA of the CDR3: TGTGCCATCAAGCAGGGGGGTACTGAAGCTTTCTTT.

The chain links TRBV29-1 to TRBJ1-1; D is perhaps TRBD1 (5 bases). Trimming removed 5 bases at V and 7 bases at J, with 14 bases between. Germline CDR1 reads SQVTM; CDR2 reads ANQGSEA. The CDR3 is made up of 12 amino acids. CDR3 nucleotide sequence: TGCAGCGTTACTCCCAGGGAGGGTGAAGCTTTCTTT. This translates into CSVTPREGEAFF.

The rearrangement links TRBV6-6 to TRBJ2-1; 9 nucleotides agree with TRBD1. CDR3 length: 16 residues. The V segment lost 4 bases and the J segment 6 bases; nucleotides outside the gene matches: 10. Looked up from germline, CDR1 is MNHNY and CDR2 is SVGAGI (reference sequence). The CDR3, as DNA: TGTGCCAGCAGTTTAGGACAGGGGTGGGATCCCAATGAGCAGTTCTTC. It encodes CASSLGQGWDPNEQFF.

This clone occurred a few times. The rearrangement links TRBV29-1 to TRBJ1-6; 8 bases align to TRBD1. CDR1 SQVTM and CDR2 ANQGSEA come from the germline V gene. The trim removed 6 bases at V and 8 bases at J, leaving 9 bases unmatched. The CDR3 length is 14 residues. As DNA, the CDR3 is TGCAGCGTCCGGAGCTCAGGGGGCGATTCACCCCTCCACTTT. Its protein is CSVRSSGGDSPLHF.

The chain joins TRBV9 to TRBJ1-1; a weak D match, TRBD1 (6 bases). The V end was cut by 0 bases, the J end by 0 bases, with 9 bases between. This CDR3 contains 15 residues. The germline V gene has CDR1 SGDLS and CDR2 YYNGEE. This CDR3 is CASSVGDRLNTEAFF. The CDR3 coding sequence is TGTGCCAGCAGCGTAGGAGACAGGTTGAACACTGAAGCTTTCTTT.